This T cell receptor beta chain was recovered during a study of blood T cell repertoires in COVID-19. Per the authors' pipeline: Amplification of reference gene primers provided the estimated nucleated cell counts. Data came from immunoSEQ multiplex PCR; TCRdb stores just in-frame clones and leaves some out. Clone size and the V and J calls come from that table; the DNA yielded D and trimming. The sample records some 97,000 clones, roughly 85% being singletons. Unmatched junction bases numbered 6, after V lost 5 bases and J lost 7 bases. This CDR3 has 14 amino acids. Germline-derived CDR1 and CDR2 are SGHTA and FQGTGA.

The V and J genes are TRBV7-3 and TRBJ2-1; TRBD2 aligns across 9 bases. The sequenced sample consisted of peripheral blood. The receptor's source is a man aged 65 to 85 with active or convalescent COVID-19. CDR3 nucleotide sequence: TGTGCCAGCAGCCGTGTAGCGGGAGCGAATGAGCAGTTCTTC. This gives the protein CASSRVAGANEQFF. The whole variable domain, filled in from reference TRBV7-3 and TRBJ2-1, reads GAGVSQTPSNKVTEKGKYVELRCDPISGHTALYWYRQSLGQGPEFLIYFQGTGAADDSGLPNDRFFAVRPEGSVSTLKIQRTERGDSAVYLCASSRVAGANEQFFGPGTRLTVL.